Here is one T cell receptor (beta chain) with its context. As yet, its antigen is unknown. The entry originates in a study of CD8 T cells in ankylosing spondylitis. Points from the study as a whole: Reports say disease-linked clones showed up significantly more in matched ankylosing spondylitis synovial fluid. Ankylosing spondylitis blood appeared to be characterized by a TCR beta motif of several highly homologous variants.

The CDR3 extends over 13 amino acids. Trimming removed 6 bases at V and 5 bases at J, with 13 bases between. Germline CDR1 MNHEY, CDR2 SMNVEV (reference sequence). One entry per CDR3 protein results from TCRdb running MiXCR on the 5' RACE reads. Here the sample spans about 450,000 distinct CDR3 sequences, roughly a quarter being singletons. This TCR came from a male donor with ankylosing spondylitis. The source material was blood, either unsorted or a sorted T cell fraction (not recorded which). The chain combines TRBV27 with TRBJ2-5, with D tentatively TRBD2 (6 bases). The CDR3 DNA reads as TGTGCCAGCAGCCGGGACTGGGGCGAGACCCAGTACTTC. Translating gives CASSRDWGETQYF.